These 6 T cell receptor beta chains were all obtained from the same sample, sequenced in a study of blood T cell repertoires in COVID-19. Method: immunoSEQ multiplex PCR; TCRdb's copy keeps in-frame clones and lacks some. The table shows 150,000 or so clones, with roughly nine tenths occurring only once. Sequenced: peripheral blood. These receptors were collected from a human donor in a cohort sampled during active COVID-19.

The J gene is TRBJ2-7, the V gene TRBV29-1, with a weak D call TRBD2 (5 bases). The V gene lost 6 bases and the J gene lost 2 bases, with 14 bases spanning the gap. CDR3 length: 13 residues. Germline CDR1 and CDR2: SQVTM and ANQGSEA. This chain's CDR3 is CSVRVGKPYEQYF. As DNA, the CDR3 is TGCAGCGTGAGGGTCGGCAAGCCCTACGAGCAGTACTTC.

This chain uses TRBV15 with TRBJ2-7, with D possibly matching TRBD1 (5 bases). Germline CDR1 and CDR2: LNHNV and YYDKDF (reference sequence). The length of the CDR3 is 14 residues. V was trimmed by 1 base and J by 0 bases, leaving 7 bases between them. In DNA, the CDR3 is TGTGCCACCAGCAGAGGGGGCGGCTCCTACGAGCAGTACTTC. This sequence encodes CATSRGGGSYEQYF. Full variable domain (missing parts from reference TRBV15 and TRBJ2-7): DAMVIQNPRYQVTQFGKPVTLSCSQTLNHNVMYWYQQKSSQAPKLLFHYYDKDFNNEADTPDNFQSRRPNTSFCFLDIRSPGLGDTAMYLCATSRGGGSYEQYFGPGTRLTVT.

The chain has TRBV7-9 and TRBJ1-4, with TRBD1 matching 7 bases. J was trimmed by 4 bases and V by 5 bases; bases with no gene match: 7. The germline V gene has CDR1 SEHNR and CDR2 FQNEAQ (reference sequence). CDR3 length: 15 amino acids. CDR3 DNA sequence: TGTGCCAGCAGCCCGACAGGGTCGGATAATGAAAAACTGTTTTTT. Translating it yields CASSPTGSDNEKLFF.

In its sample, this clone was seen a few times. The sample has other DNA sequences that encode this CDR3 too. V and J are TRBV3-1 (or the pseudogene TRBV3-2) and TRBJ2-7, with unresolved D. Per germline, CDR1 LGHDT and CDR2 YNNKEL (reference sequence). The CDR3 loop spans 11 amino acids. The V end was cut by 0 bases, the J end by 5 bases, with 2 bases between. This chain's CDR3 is CASSQDNEQYF. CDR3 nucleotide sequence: TGTGCCAGCAGCCAAGATAACGAGCAGTACTTC.

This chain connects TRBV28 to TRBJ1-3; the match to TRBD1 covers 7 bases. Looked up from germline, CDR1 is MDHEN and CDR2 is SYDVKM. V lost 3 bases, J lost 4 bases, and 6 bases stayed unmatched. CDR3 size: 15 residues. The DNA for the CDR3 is TGTGCCAGCAGTTTCCCAACAGGGGTAGGAAACACCATATATTTT. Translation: CASSFPTGVGNTIYF. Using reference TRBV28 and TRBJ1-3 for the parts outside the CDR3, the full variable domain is DVKVTQSSRYLVKRTGEKVFLECVQDMDHENMFWYRQDPGLGLRLIYFSYDVKMKEKGDIPEGYSVSREKKERFSLILESASTNQTSMYLCASSFPTGVGNTIYFGEGSWLTVV.

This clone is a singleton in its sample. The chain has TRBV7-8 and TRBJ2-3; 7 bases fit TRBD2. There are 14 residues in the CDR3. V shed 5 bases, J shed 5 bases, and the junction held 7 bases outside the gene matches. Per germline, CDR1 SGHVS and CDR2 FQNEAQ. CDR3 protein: CASSRGLVGDTQYF. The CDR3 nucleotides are TGTGCCAGCAGCCGAGGACTAGTGGGAGATACGCAGTATTTT.